These 2 T cell receptor beta chains originate from one sample sequenced in a study of blood T cell repertoires in COVID-19. Sequencing was performed with immunoSEQ multiplex PCR; in TCRdb, only in-frame clones are kept and a portion is missing. The data hold 100,000 or so clones, with 75% to 95% observed a single time. What was sequenced was peripheral blood. These receptors originate from a woman aged 50 to 65 in a cohort sampled during active COVID-19.

The chain joins TRBV11-3 to TRBJ2-1; TRBD1 matches 10 bases. Germline V CDR1 and CDR2: SGHNT, YENEEA. This CDR3 is built from 15 residues. The V and J ends lost 4 bases and 2 bases, in that order; junction bases with no gene match: 2. The CDR3: CASSSGQGTYNEQFF. The CDR3 nucleotides are TGTGCCAGCAGCTCGGGACAGGGGACCTACAATGAGCAGTTCTTC.

This sequence joins TRBV28 and TRBJ1-2; a weak D match, TRBD1 (5 bases). CDR3 length: 12 residues. Germline V gene data show CDR1 as MDHEN and CDR2 as SYDVKM. V gave up 8 bases and J gave up 8 bases, with 15 bases separating them. The CDR3 DNA sequence: TGTGCCAGCCGAGCCCGGCAGGGAGGCTACACCTTC. It codes for CASRARQGGYTF.